The 21 T cell receptor beta chains below all came from one sample that was sequenced in a study of T cells in localized non-small cell lung cancer. Generated by immunoSEQ multiplex PCR, the TCRdb table keeps only in-frame clones and is missing some. The table shows some 38,000 clones, with roughly 90% occurring only once. The source was peripheral blood mononuclear cells, collected before any cancer treatment. These receptors originate from a male donor aged 60 or over with stage II lung adenocarcinoma.

The rearrangement joins TRBV30 to TRBJ2-1; 10 bases map to TRBD2. V lost 3 bases to trimming and J lost 0 bases; unmatched junction nucleotides: 29. Germline-derived CDR1 and CDR2 are GTSNPN and SVGIG (reference sequence). The CDR3 loop spans 24 amino acids. The CDR3, as DNA: TGTGCCTGGAGCGGGTACAGGGATGTCGGTGGACTAGCGGTTCAGAAGAGCTCCTACAATGAGCAGTTCTTC. Translation gives CAWSGYRDVGGLAVQKSSYNEQFF.

The chain uses TRBV6-1 and TRBJ2-7; 8 positions match TRBD1. Trimming at V came to 6 bases and at J to 6 bases, leaving 13 bases not matched to a gene. Germline-derived CDR1 and CDR2 are MNHNS and SASEGT. The CDR3 has 15 residues. The CDR3 is CASRTQGDLPGEQYF. Written as DNA, the CDR3 is TGTGCCAGCAGGACACAGGGGGACCTACCGGGCGAGCAGTACTTC.

V and J are TRBV28 and TRBJ1-5; D is uncertain. Between the trimmed V and J ends, which lost 2 bases and 5 bases, there was a span of 4 bases. CDR3 length: 12 residues. Germline V gene lookup returns CDR1 MDHEN and CDR2 SYDVKM. The CDR3 protein is CASSLPDQPQHF. CDR3 nucleotides: TGTGCCAGCAGTTTACCCGATCAGCCCCAGCATTTT.

This clone was counted only a few times. The chain is built from TRBV30 and TRBJ2-5; D may be TRBD2 (6 bases). The germline V and J ends were trimmed by 5 bases and 2 bases, with 15 bases remaining between them. This CDR3 spans 14 amino acids. Germline V gives CDR1 GTSNPN, CDR2 SVGIG (reference sequence). The chain's CDR3 is CAWGLWTKQETQYF. The CDR3 bases are TGTGCCTGGGGGCTGTGGACTAAGCAAGAGACCCAGTACTTC.

V is TRBV29-1 and J is TRBJ2-2; D is possibly TRBD1 (6 bases). Between the trimmed V and J ends, which lost 5 bases and 0 bases, there was a span of 10 bases. The CDR3 runs 14 residues. Germline assignment: CDR1 SQVTM and CDR2 ANQGSEA. CDR3 coding DNA: TGCAGCGTTTCCGGGACATCGAACACCGGGGAGCTGTTTTTT. Its translation is CSVSGTSNTGELFF.

The chain is built from TRBV5-1 and TRBJ1-2; possibly TRBD1 for D (5 bases). Trimming took off 4 bases at V and 4 bases at J, with 14 bases between the two ends. Germline V CDR1 and CDR2: SGHRS, YFSETQ. The CDR3 is 14 residues long. The CDR3 region has the DNA TGCGCCAGCAGCCTGGGGACGACCCTCTATGGCTACACCTTC. Residues: CASSLGTTLYGYTF.

The V gene is TRBV27, the J gene TRBJ2-7, with D tentatively TRBD1 or TRBD2 (6 bases each). This CDR3 comprises 11 residues. V lost 7 bases, J lost 6 bases, and 10 bases lay in between. The germline CDR1 and CDR2 sequences are MNHEY and SMNVEV (reference sequence). CDR3 coding DNA: TGTGCCAGCAAAGGGGGGTTCGAGCAGTACTTC. Translating it yields CASKGGFEQYF.

This clone appeared a single time. The chain carries TRBV6-5 and TRBJ2-7; 7 bases fit TRBD1. Germline assignment: CDR1 MNHEY and CDR2 SVGAGI. Unmatched junction bases numbered 7, after V lost 4 bases and J lost 1 base. This CDR3 is built from 15 residues. CDR3 amino acids: CASSFRQGRSYEQYF. CDR3 sequence (DNA): TGTGCCAGCAGTTTCCGACAGGGAAGGTCCTACGAGCAGTACTTC.

The chain uses TRBV18 and TRBJ1-1; D perhaps matches TRBD1 (5 bases). Germline-derived CDR1 and CDR2 are KGHSH and LQKENI. The CDR3 is 15 amino acids. V gave up 2 bases and J gave up 4 bases, with 14 bases separating them. CDR3: CASSPGSTGGTEAFF. The DNA of the CDR3 is TGTGCCAGCTCACCAGGTTCCACCGGGGGCACTGAAGCTTTCTTT.

J is TRBJ2-7 and V is TRBV11-2, with TRBD1 matching 7 bases. Germline CDR1 SGHAT, CDR2 FQNNGV. V gave up 3 bases and J gave up 4 bases; unmatched junction bases: 6. The CDR3 has 14 residues. CDR3: CASSLVAGGYEQYF. CDR3 bases: TGTGCCAGCAGCTTGGTGGCAGGGGGTTACGAGCAGTACTTC.

The genes are TRBV19 and TRBJ1-5; tentatively, D is TRBD1 (6 bases). Germline CDR1 LNHDA, CDR2 SQIVND (reference sequence). The CDR3 spans 15 residues. V was pared by 7 bases and J by 1 base, with 14 bases between. As DNA, the CDR3 is TGTGCCAGTACCGAAGGTAGGGGGAGCAATCAGCCCCAGCATTTT. Amino acid sequence: CASTEGRGSNQPQHF.

In regard to this clone: Other DNA sequences from this sample encode an identical CDR3 as well. This chain joins TRBV14 and TRBJ2-1, with 9 bases lining up with TRBD2. This CDR3 spans 16 amino acids. Per the germline V gene, CDR1 is SGHDN and CDR2 is FVKESK. V was pared by 4 bases and J by 10 bases, with 14 bases of the junction left unmatched. DNA for the CDR3: TGTGCCAGCAGCCCCGTCCGAGCTAGCGGGATGGGGGAGCAGTTCTTC. It yields the protein CASSPVRASGMGEQFF. The full variable domain, completed using reference TRBV14 and TRBJ2-1, is EAGVTQFPSHSVIEKGQTVTLRCDPISGHDNLYWYRRVMGKEIKFLLHFVKESKQDESGMPNNRFLAERTGGTYSTLKVQPAELEDSGVYFCASSPVRASGMGEQFFGPGTRLTVL.

The chain recombines TRBV5-4 with TRBJ1-4; TRBD1 matches 8 bases. The CDR3 loop spans 15 amino acids. V lost 4 bases and J lost 1; bases outside the gene matches: 3. Germline V gene sequence: CDR1 SGHNT, CDR2 YYREEE (reference sequence). The CDR3 reads CASSQTGGTNEKLFF. The CDR3 DNA follows: TGTGCCAGCAGCCAAACAGGGGGAACTAATGAAAAACTGTTTTTT.

CDR3 protein: CAWSKGPEDNYGYTF. CDR3 in DNA: TGTGCCTGGAGTAAGGGGCCAGAGGATAACTATGGCTACACCTTC. V gene TRBV30 combines with J gene TRBJ1-2, with D possibly being TRBD1 (5 bases). The CDR3 runs 15 residues. V was clipped by 2 bases and J by 1 base, with 14 bases between them. Germline loops: CDR1 GTSNPN, CDR2 SVGIG (reference sequence).

This clone has more than one count but fewer than ten. This rearrangement joins TRBV28 to TRBJ2-1; D remains ambiguous. CDR1 is MDHEN and CDR2 is SYDVKM in the germline V gene. The CDR3 has 13 residues. V was clipped by 4 bases and J by 8 bases, with 12 bases between them. The CDR3 spells CASSSLVLDEQFF. Here the CDR3 DNA reads TGTGCCAGCAGTTCTTTAGTATTAGATGAGCAGTTCTTC.

The chain is built from TRBV30 and TRBJ1-5; TRBD1 is a possible D gene (5 bases). From germline, CDR1 is GTSNPN and CDR2 SVGIG (reference sequence). Trimming removed 4 bases at V and 2 bases at J, with 12 bases between. The CDR3 consists of 14 residues. The CDR3 loop is CAWKVQGGNQPQHF. Here the CDR3 DNA reads TGTGCCTGGAAGGTTCAGGGAGGCAATCAGCCCCAGCATTTT.

V is TRBV6-5 and J is TRBJ2-7; D is unresolved. Trimming took off 6 bases at V and 3 bases at J, with 9 bases between the two ends. This CDR3 is 12 amino acids long. Germline CDR1 is MNHEY and CDR2 is SVGAGI. The CDR3 DNA reads TGTGCCAGCAGGATAGCAGACTACGAGCAGTACTTC. Translated, it gives CASRIADYEQYF.

The genes are TRBV15 and TRBJ2-1; 16 bases map to TRBD2. CDR3 length: 18 residues. Germline-derived CDR1 and CDR2 are LNHNV and YYDKDF (reference sequence). The junction had 6 bases not matched to a gene; V was cut back by 3 bases and J by 4 bases. In DNA form, the CDR3 reads TGTGCCACCAGCAGGGGACTAGCGGGAGGGCCGCGATACAATGAGCAGTTCTTC. This translates into CATSRGLAGGPRYNEQFF.

The rearrangement links TRBV18 to TRBJ1-1; the D is unclear. Germline-derived CDR1 and CDR2 are KGHSH and LQKENI. The CDR3 is 15 amino acids. The V and J ends lost 6 bases and 1 base respectively, with 15 bases between them. The CDR3 loop reads CASSPRTTQNTEAFF. The CDR3 DNA reads as TGTGCCAGCTCCCCTAGGACGACCCAGAACACTGAAGCTTTCTTT.

The V gene is TRBV11-2, the J gene TRBJ2-3; the D is unclear. This CDR3 has 11 amino acids. V was cut by 5 bases and J by 13 bases, with 13 bases left in between. Germline CDR1 reads SGHAT; CDR2 reads FQNNGV. The CDR3 region is CASSTWTVKYF. CDR3 bases: TGTGCCAGCAGCACCTGGACGGTTAAGTATTTT. The full variable domain, its missing parts supplied by reference TRBV11-2 and TRBJ2-3, is EAGVAQSPRYKIIEKRQSVAFWCNPISGHATLYWYQQILGQGPKLLIQFQNNGVVDDSQLPKDRFSAERLKGVDSTLKIQPAKLEDSAVYLCASSTWTVKYFGPGTRLTVL.

This chain's CDR3 is CASSVVAGISNEQFF. The CDR3 region has the DNA TGTGCCAGCAGCGTAGTGGCAGGGATCTCCAATGAGCAGTTCTTC. V gene TRBV9 combines with J gene TRBJ2-1, with D perhaps TRBD1 (5 bases). The V end was cut by 0 bases, the J end by 6 bases, with 13 bases between. Germline V gives CDR1 SGDLS, CDR2 YYNGEE. This CDR3 spans 15 amino acids.